These T cell receptor beta chains were read from a single sample in a study of blood T cell repertoires in COVID-19. The repertoire was sequenced with immunoSEQ multiplex PCR; TCRdb's copy has only in-frame clones and lacks some. The table includes some 150,000 clones, approximately 83% detected once. Material for sequencing was peripheral blood. The receptors derive from a woman aged 55-70 years with COVID-19, enrolled during active disease. Each CDR3 is given with its conserved first and last residue. The size entry is marked missing in some rows and otherwise reads once, few, many or a size class.

V	J	size	CDR3
TRBV5-5	TRBJ2-1	NA	CASSQGAEYSYNEQFF
TRBV11-3	TRBJ2-1	NA	CASSSGTSGGAVF
TRBV4-2	TRBJ2-1	NA	CASRESSASYNEQFF
TRBV6-5	TRBJ1-4	NA	CASIRQSTNEKLFF
TRBV7-9	TRBJ1-1	few	CASSEDGQSPEAFF
TRBV5-3	TRBJ2-6	NA	CARSFSPGTGGAGANVLTF
TRBV7-3	TRBJ2-7	NA	CASSLMAQGGEQYF
TRBV5-6	TRBJ1-2	NA	CASSFWASLHYGYTF
TRBV5-4	TRBJ2-3	NA	CASSPGLAEATDTQYF
TRBV6-1	TRBJ1-6	NA	CASSERAGMQNSPLHF
TRBV3-1/TRBV3-2	TRBJ1-2	NA	CASTGGYYGYTF
TRBV7-8	TRBJ1-2	NA	CASSLAGGGGRGYTF
TRBV11-2	TRBJ1-1	NA	CASSPTLRGRRTEAFF
TRBV20-1	TRBJ2-7	NA	CSASEVTGLAVPGGLYEQYF
TRBV19	TRBJ2-3	once	CASSRAREGTDTQYF
TRBV4-2	TRBJ2-1	NA	CASSLRTSGGGDEQFF
TRBV11-2	TRBJ1-2	NA	CASSLVLGGQGGGYTF
TRBV5-5	TRBJ2-2	NA	CASSLAGGPRTGELFF
TRBV9	TRBJ2-2	NA	CASSRGQVAGELFF
TRBV5-6	TRBJ1-5	NA	CASSLLTDRDQPQHF
TRBV12-3/TRBV12-4	TRBJ2-7	NA	CASSIGLAYEQYF
TRBV18	TRBJ1-5	NA	CASSRTGAGLSNQPQHF
TRBV5-1	TRBJ2-3	NA	CASSYRVVGTDTQYF
TRBV4-3	TRBJ2-5	NA	CASSQDLGGQETQYF
TRBV29-1	TRBJ2-5	NA	CSVERATAETQYF
TRBV3-1/TRBV3-2	TRBJ2-2	NA	CASSQGQGTTGELFF
TRBV5-3	TRBJ2-1	NA	CARSAPRGKYNEQFF
TRBV30	TRBJ1-3	NA	CAWKPWSSGNTIYF
TRBV20-1	TRBJ2-7	once	CSASGLGDSSYEQYF
TRBV19	TRBJ2-7	NA	CASSPTSGADEQYF
TRBV6-4	TRBJ2-5	NA	CASSPLSGGVETQYF
TRBV19	TRBJ2-7	few	CASSIRGGNEQYF